This is a list of T cell receptor beta chains from one sample in a study of cytomegalovirus exposure and HLA in healthy donors. Sequenced by immunoSEQ multiplex PCR; TCRdb stores in-frame clones only, minus some. Among around 130,000 clones listed, approximately 80% were seen once. What was sequenced was PBMCs. The receptors originated from a man in his fifties in good health and CMV-seronegative. Both conserved end residues are part of each CDR3. D genes are given only for firm matches. Rows may omit the clone size; those that give it use once, few, many or a size class.

D gene | clone size | J gene | V gene | CDR3 DNA | CDR3 protein
- | - | TRBJ2-7 | TRBV10-1 | TGCGCCAGCAGTGAGGGTACAGTAACCTACGAGCAGTACTTC | CASSEGTVTYEQYF
TRBD2 | - | TRBJ2-1 | TRBV5-1 | TGCGCCAGCAGCCAGACTAGCGGAAATTACAATGAGCAGTTCTTC | CASSQTSGNYNEQFF
TRBD1 | - | TRBJ1-2 | TRBV7-9 | TGTGCCAGCAGAGCGGGACAGGGGGACTATGGCTACACCTTC | CASRAGQGDYGYTF
- | - | TRBJ1-1 | TRBV9 | TGTGCCAGCAGCGTAGTGCCGGGTGGCACTGAAGCTTTCTTT | CASSVVPGGTEAFF
TRBD1 | - | TRBJ1-5 | TRBV5-8 | TGTGCCAGCAGCTTGGAGGGGTGGGACAGGAGCGGCAATCAGCCCCAGCATTTT | CASSLEGWDRSGNQPQHF
TRBD2 | - | TRBJ2-2 | TRBV10-1 | TGCGCCAGCAGTGAGTCAGGGGCGGGAGGTTACACCGGGGAGCTGTTTTTT | CASSESGAGGYTGELFF
- | - | TRBJ2-4 | TRBV7-9 | TGTGCCAGCAGCTTAGTTTTAACAGGCCCTGGCCAAAACATTCAGTACTTC | CASSLVLTGPGQNIQYF
- | once | TRBJ2-5 | TRBV5-4 | TGTGCCAGCAGACGGGACTCTGGGGAGACCCAGTACTTC | CASRRDSGETQYF
TRBD2 | - | TRBJ2-1 | TRBV28 | TGTGCCAGCAGTTTATTCGCTAGCGGGAGCTACAATGAGCAGTTCTTC | CASSLFASGSYNEQFF
TRBD1 | once | TRBJ1-1 | TRBV2 | TGTGCCAGCAGCGGACAGGGGGAAGTCACTGAAGCTTTCTTT | CASSGQGEVTEAFF
- | - | TRBJ2-1 | TRBV7-8 | TGTGCCAGCAGCCAAACCTCTAGGAGCTCCTACAATGAGCAGTTCTTC | CASSQTSRSSYNEQFF
TRBD1 | few | TRBJ1-4 | TRBV5-1 | TGCGCCAGCAGACGGGGGACAGGGCAAAATGAAAAACTGTTTTTT | CASRRGTGQNEKLFF
TRBD2 | - | TRBJ2-5 | TRBV19 | TGTGCCAGTAGTACTGTAGGGGACTACCCTCAAGAGACCCAGTACTTC | CASSTVGDYPQETQYF
- | - | TRBJ1-2 | TRBV18 | TGTGCCAGCTCACGAAACCGGGACATATCAACCGCTAACTATGGCTACACCTTC | CASSRNRDISTANYGYTF
- | - | TRBJ1-2 | TRBV29-1 | TGCAGCGTTGGACAGGACTATGGCTACACCTTC | CSVGQDYGYTF
- | - | TRBJ2-1 | TRBV10-3 | TGTGCCATCAGTGAGTCACAGGGTATCCATGAGCAGTTCTTC | CAISESQGIHEQFF
- | - | TRBJ1-3 | TRBV11-2 | TGTGCCAGCAGCTCCTACCGTAGAGGGCGAGAAAACACCATATATTTT | CASSSYRRGRENTIYF
- | - | TRBJ2-1 | TRBV5-8 | TGTGCCAGCAGCTTTGTTTGGGCGAGCTCCTACAATGAGCAGTTCTTC | CASSFVWASSYNEQFF
- | - | TRBJ2-5 | TRBV5-1 | TGCGCCAGCAGCCCGGACAGCGAAGAGACCCAGTACTTC | CASSPDSEETQYF
TRBD2 | - | TRBJ2-1 | TRBV7-2 | TGTGCCAGCAGCGCTGGCGGGACTAGCAATGAGCAGTTCTTC | CASSAGGTSNEQFF
TRBD1 | - | TRBJ2-1 | TRBV10-2 | TGCGCCAGCACCACAGGGGGGTCTAATGAGCAGTTCTTC | CASTTGGSNEQFF
TRBD1 | once | TRBJ2-1 | TRBV5-1 | TGCGCCAGCAGCGATACGGGACAGGGGCAGCAGTTCTTC | CASSDTGQGQQFF
TRBD2 | - | TRBJ2-3 | TRBV19 | TGTGCCAGCGGGACTAGCAAAGATACGCAGTATTTT | CASGTSKDTQYF
TRBD1 | few | TRBJ2-7 | TRBV11-2 | TGTGCCAGCAATCCGGACAGGGGGCCCTACGAGCAGTACTTC | CASNPDRGPYEQYF
- | - | TRBJ2-5 | TRBV5-8 | TGTGCCAGCAGCCTCGAGGGTCGGCGGACCCAGTACTTC | CASSLEGRRTQYF
TRBD2 | - | TRBJ2-1 | TRBV28 | TGTGCCAGCAGTTTATGGGCTAGCGGCTACAATGAGCAGTTCTTC | CASSLWASGYNEQFF
TRBD1 | - | TRBJ2-7 | TRBV5-3 | TGTGCCAGAAGCTTGGGTTCCGGGACAGGTCTCTACGAGCAGTACTTC | CARSLGSGTGLYEQYF
- | - | TRBJ1-2 | TRBV27 | TGTGCCAGCAGTTCAATCGGGACAACCCCCAAAGGCTACACCTTC | CASSSIGTTPKGYTF
- | - | TRBJ2-7 | TRBV20-1 | TGCAGTGCTAGAGGGACAGACGAGCAGTACTTC | CSARGTDEQYF
TRBD1 | - | TRBJ2-7 | TRBV2 | TGTGCCAGCACCCAGGACAGGCCAACCTACGAGCAGTACTTC | CASTQDRPTYEQYF
TRBD2 | once | TRBJ2-1 | TRBV11-2 | TGTGCCAGCAGCTCTCTTGCCGGGACTACTCCCCTCGAGCAGTTCTTC | CASSSLAGTTPLEQFF
- | few | TRBJ2-7 | TRBV5-1 | TGCGCCAGCAGCTTGGCGGACAGACCTCTTGGCGAGCAGTACTTC | CASSLADRPLGEQYF